Below, 2 T cell receptor beta chains from the same sample are listed, as sequenced in a study of T-cell reconstitution after alpha-beta-depleted transplantation in children. Unique molecular identifiers were incorporated when the TCRbeta library was constructed. TCRdb itself ran the PCR reads through MiXCR, one entry per CDR3 protein. The sample lists about 1,000,000 distinct CDR3 sequences, around 30% seen once, with under 30% in the top ten. The source material was PBMCs, mostly from graft donor cells, sampled 360 days after TCRalphabeta/CD19-depleted stem cell transplant. These receptors came from a boy in the first two years of life who had a stem cell transplant for SCID, so the T cells may come from the graft donor.

The chain has TRBV12-3 or TRBV12-4 and TRBJ1-2, with D possibly TRBD1 on 6 matching bases. The CDR3 loop spans 14 amino acids. Trimming shortened V by 6 bases and J by 5 bases, and 16 bases separated the two germline ends. CDR3 protein: CASSFWGARYGYTF. CDR3 DNA: TGTGCCAGCAGCTTCTGGGGGGCGAGGTATGGCTACACCTTC.

The chain employs TRBV9 and TRBJ1-2; possible D gene TRBD1, 5 bases. Germline V lookup: CDR1 SGDLS, CDR2 YYNGEE. V was pared by 0 bases and J by 4 bases, with 13 bases between. This CDR3 has 15 amino acids. This CDR3 reads CASSVGSRASYGYTF. DNA for the CDR3: TGTGCCAGCAGCGTAGGGAGCAGGGCTTCCTATGGCTACACCTTC. Full variable domain (rest looked up from reference TRBV9 and TRBJ1-2): DSGVTQTPKHLITATGQRVTLRCSPRSGDLSVYWYQQSLDQGLQFLIQYYNGEERAKGNILERFSAQQFPDLHSELNLSSLELGDSALYFCASSVGSRASYGYTFGSGTRLTVV.